This TCR beta chain came from a study of CD8+CD57+ T cells in acquired aplastic anemia. Study summary: Quantities of DNA derived from sorted CD4+ and CD8+ cells averaged roughly 3 ug.

Profiles of TCR beta VDJ and CDR3 were generated from a genomic DNA template. TCRdb analysed the reads with MiXCR anew, one entry per CDR3 protein. The sample holds a few hundred thousand distinct CDR3 sequences; approximately 86% are singletons and the top ten take around 40%. Previously, flow cytometry had revealed CD8+CD57+ cell expansion in the patients chosen for sequencing. The study sampled blood from patients who had received no therapy. On this clonotype itself: No antigen is known for it. Given the absence of the conserved phenylalanine or tryptophan at the CDR3 end, a read error is likely. The limits of the CDR3 on the DNA are not certain, so only TCRdb's listed CDR3 is given.

Notes on the study in general: The study identified about 30 CD8+ CDR3 sequences shared by patients and controls.

13 amino acids form the CDR3, both terminal residues included. The germline CDR1 and CDR2 sequences are SGHTA and FQGNSA. The source of this sequence is a human donor with aplastic anemia. V is TRBV7-2 and J is TRBJ2-3; the table's D call, TRBD1, has no DNA check behind it. Sequenced input: sorted CD4+, CD8+, or CD8+CD57+ T cells (not recorded which) from PBMCs. The CDR3 protein is CASGDGVKKPRTL.